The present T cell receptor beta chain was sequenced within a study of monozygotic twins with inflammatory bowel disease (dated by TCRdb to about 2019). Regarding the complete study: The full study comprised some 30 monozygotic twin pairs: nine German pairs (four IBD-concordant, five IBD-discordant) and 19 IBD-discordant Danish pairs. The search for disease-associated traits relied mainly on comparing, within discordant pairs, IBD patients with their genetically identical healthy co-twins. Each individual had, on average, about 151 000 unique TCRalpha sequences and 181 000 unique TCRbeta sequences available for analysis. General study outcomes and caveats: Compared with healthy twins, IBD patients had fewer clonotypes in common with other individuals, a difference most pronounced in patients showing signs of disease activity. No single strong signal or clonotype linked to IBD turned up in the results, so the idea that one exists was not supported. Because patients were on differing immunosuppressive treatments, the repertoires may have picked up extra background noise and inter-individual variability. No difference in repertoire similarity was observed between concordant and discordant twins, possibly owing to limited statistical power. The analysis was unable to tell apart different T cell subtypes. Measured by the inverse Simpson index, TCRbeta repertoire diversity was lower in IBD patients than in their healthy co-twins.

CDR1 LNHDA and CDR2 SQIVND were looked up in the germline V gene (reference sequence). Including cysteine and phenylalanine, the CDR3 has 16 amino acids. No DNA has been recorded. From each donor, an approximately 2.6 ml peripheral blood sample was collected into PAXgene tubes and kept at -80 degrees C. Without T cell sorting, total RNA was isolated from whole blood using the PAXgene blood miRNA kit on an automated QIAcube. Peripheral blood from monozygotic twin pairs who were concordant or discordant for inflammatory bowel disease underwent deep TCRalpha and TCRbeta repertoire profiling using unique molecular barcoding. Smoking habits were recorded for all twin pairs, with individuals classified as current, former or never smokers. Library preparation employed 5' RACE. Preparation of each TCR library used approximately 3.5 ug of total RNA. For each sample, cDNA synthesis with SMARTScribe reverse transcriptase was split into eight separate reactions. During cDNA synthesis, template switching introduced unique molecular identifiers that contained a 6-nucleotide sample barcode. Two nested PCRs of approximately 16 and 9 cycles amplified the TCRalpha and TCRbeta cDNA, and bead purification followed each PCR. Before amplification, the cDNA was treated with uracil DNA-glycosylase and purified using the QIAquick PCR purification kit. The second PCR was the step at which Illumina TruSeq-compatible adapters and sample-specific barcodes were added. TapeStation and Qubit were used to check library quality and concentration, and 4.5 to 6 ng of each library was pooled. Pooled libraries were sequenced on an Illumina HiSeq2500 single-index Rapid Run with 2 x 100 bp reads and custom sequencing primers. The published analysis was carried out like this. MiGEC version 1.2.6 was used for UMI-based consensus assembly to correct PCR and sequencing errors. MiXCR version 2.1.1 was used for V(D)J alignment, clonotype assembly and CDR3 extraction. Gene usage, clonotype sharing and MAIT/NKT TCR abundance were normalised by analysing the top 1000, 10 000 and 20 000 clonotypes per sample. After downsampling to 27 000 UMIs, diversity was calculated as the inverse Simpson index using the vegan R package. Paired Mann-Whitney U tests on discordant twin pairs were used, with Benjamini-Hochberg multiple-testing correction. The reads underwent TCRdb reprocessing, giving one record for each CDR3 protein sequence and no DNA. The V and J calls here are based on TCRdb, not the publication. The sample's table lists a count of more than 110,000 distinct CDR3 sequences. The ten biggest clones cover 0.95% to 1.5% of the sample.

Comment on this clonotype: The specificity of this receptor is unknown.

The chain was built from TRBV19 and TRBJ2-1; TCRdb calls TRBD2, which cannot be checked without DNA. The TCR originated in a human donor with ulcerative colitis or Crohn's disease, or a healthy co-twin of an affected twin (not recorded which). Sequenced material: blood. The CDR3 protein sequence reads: CASSIWTSGRSLEQFF.